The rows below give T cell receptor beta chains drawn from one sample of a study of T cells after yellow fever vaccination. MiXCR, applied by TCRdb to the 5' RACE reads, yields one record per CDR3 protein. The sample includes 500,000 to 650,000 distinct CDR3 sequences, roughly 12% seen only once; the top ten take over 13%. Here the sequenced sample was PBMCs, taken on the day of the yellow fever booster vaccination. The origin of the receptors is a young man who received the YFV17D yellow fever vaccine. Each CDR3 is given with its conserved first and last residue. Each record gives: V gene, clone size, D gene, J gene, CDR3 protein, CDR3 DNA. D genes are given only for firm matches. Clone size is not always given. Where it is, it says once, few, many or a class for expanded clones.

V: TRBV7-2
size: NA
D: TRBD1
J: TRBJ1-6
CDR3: CASSLGGTANNSPLHF
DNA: TGTGCCAGCAGCTTAGGAGGGACAGCAAATAATTCACCCCTCCACTTT

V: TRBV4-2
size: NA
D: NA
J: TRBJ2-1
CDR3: CASSQPATSSYNEQFF
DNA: TGTGCCAGCAGCCAACCAGCGACGAGCTCCTACAATGAGCAGTTCTTC

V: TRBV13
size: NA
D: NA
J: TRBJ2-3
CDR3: CASSHPGTRTDTQYF
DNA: TGTGCCAGCAGCCACCCCGGGACTCGCACAGATACGCAGTATTTT

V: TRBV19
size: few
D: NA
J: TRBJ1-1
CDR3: CASRYATENTEAFF
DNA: TGTGCCAGTAGGTACGCGACAGAAAACACTGAAGCTTTCTTT

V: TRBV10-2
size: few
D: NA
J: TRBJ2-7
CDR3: CASSVIPGPFKGYEQYF
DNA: TGCGCCAGCAGCGTAATTCCGGGTCCCTTCAAGGGCTACGAGCAGTACTTC

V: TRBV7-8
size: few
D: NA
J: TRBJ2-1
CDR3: CASSFPLAWGYNEQFF
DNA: TGTGCCAGCAGCTTTCCCCTAGCATGGGGCTACAATGAGCAGTTCTTC

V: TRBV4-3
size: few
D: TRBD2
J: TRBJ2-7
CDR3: CASSQDLSGSGSYEQYF
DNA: TGCGCCAGCAGCCAAGATTTAAGCGGGAGTGGTTCCTACGAGCAGTACTTC

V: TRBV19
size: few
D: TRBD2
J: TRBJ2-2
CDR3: CASSTLAGGRGTGELFF
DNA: TGTGCCAGTAGTACGCTAGCGGGAGGGCGAGGCACCGGGGAGCTGTTTTTT

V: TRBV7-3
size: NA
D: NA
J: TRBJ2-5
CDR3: CASSLMSSETQYF
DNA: TGTGCCAGCAGCTTAATGTCTTCGGAGACCCAGTACTTC

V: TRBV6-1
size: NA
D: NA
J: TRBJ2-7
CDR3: CASSLRVRAGSSYEQYF
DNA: TGTGCCAGCAGCCTCAGGGTGCGGGCAGGAAGCTCCTACGAGCAGTACTTC

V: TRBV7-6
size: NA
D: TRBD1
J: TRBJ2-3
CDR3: CASSFTQGVDTQYF
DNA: TGTGCCAGCAGCTTCACCCAGGGGGTAGATACGCAGTATTTT

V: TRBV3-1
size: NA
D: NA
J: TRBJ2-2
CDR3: CASSQDRSRGGTGELFF
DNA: TGTGCCAGCAGCCAAGATAGGAGCCGCGGTGGGACCGGGGAGCTGTTTTTT

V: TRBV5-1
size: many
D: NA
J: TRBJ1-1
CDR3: CASRGETEAFF
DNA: TGCGCCAGCAGAGGGGAAACTGAAGCTTTCTTT

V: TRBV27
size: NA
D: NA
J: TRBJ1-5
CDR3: CASSTRGVDQPQHF
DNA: TGTGCCAGCAGCACCCGGGGCGTAGATCAGCCCCAGCATTTT

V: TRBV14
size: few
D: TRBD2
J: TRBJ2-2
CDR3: CASSSRGRLAGRETGELFF
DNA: TGTGCCAGCAGCTCAAGAGGGCGACTAGCGGGAAGGGAGACCGGGGAGCTGTTTTTT

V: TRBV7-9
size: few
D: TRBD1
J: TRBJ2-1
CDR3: CASSSRGPEQFF
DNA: TGTGCCAGCAGCTCTAGGGGGCCTGAGCAGTTCTTC

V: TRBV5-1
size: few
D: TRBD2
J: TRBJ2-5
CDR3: CASSLGEGQETQYF
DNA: TGCGCCAGCAGCTTGGGGGAGGGACAAGAGACCCAGTACTTC

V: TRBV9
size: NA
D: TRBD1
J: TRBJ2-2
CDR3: CASCRDSYTGELFF
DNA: TGTGCCAGCTGCCGGGACAGCTACACCGGGGAGCTGTTTTTT

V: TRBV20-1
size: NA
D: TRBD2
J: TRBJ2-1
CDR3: CSASPLASGMQSEQFF
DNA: TGCAGTGCTAGTCCCCTGGCTAGCGGGATGCAAAGTGAGCAGTTCTTC

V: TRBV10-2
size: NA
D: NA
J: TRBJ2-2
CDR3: CASSPRGSGFGELFF
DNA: TGCGCCAGCAGTCCGCGGGGTAGCGGTTTCGGGGAGCTGTTTTTT

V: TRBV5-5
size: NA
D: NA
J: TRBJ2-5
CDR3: CASSPPGLFPGETQYF
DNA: TGTGCCAGCAGCCCTCCCGGACTCTTTCCGGGGGAGACCCAGTACTTC

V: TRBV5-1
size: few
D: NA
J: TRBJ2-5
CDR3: CASSWRGIETQYF
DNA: TGCGCCAGCAGCTGGAGGGGAATAGAGACCCAGTACTTC

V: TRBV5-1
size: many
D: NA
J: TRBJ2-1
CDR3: CASSSQEFYNEQFF
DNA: TGCGCCAGCAGCTCCCAGGAGTTTTACAATGAGCAGTTCTTC

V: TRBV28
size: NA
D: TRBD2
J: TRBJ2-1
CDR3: CASGVAGVEQFF
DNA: TGTGCCAGCGGCGTAGCGGGAGTCGAGCAGTTCTTC

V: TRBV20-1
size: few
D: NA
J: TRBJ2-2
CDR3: CSARDLRDVGELFF
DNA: TGCAGTGCTAGAGATCTCAGGGACGTCGGGGAGCTGTTTTTT

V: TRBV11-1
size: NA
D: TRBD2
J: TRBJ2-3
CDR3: CASSPRGASGISTDTQYF
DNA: TGTGCCAGCAGCCCACGGGGGGCTAGCGGGATTAGCACAGATACGCAGTATTTT

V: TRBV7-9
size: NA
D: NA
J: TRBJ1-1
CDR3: CASSLSNTPTEAFF
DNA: TGTGCCAGCAGCTTATCTAACACGCCGACGGAAGCTTTCTTT

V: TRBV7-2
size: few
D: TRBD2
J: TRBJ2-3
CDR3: CASSPPGLATTDTQYF
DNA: TGTGCCAGCAGCCCACCGGGACTAGCGACAACAGATACGCAGTATTTT

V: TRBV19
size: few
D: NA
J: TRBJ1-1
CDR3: CASRLGTEAFF
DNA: TGTGCCAGTAGGTTGGGGACTGAAGCTTTCTTT

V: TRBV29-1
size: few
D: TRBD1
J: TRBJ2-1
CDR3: CSVGGTGLDNEQFF
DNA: TGCAGCGTTGGAGGGACAGGGCTCGACAATGAGCAGTTCTTC

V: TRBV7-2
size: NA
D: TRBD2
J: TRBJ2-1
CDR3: CASSFPAGSSYNEQFF
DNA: TGTGCCAGCAGCTTCCCAGCGGGGAGCTCCTACAATGAGCAGTTCTTC

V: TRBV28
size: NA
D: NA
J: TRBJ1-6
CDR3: CASNKGGNSSPLHF
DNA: TGTGCCAGCAACAAAGGGGGGAATAGTTCACCCCTCCACTTT

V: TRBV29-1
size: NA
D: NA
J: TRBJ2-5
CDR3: CSAGRVLAPETQYF
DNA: TGCAGCGCGGGACGTGTACTAGCCCCGGAGACCCAGTACTTC

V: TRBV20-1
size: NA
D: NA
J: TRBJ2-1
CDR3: CSATQTYGYNEQFF
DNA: TGCAGTGCTACCCAGACGTACGGGTACAATGAGCAGTTCTTC

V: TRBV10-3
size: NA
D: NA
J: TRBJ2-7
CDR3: CAISVGQSSYEQYF
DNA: TGTGCCATCAGTGTTGGGCAGAGCTCCTACGAGCAGTACTTC

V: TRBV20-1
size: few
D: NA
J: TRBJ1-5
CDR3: CSAAGGAVASNQPQHF
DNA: TGCAGTGCCGCGGGGGGAGCGGTAGCAAGCAATCAGCCCCAGCATTTT

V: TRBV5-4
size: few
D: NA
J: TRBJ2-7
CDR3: CASSLSQRSSYEQYF
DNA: TGTGCCAGCAGCTTGAGCCAAAGGAGCTCCTACGAGCAGTACTTC

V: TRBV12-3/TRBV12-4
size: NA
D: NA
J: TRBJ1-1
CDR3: CASTLGAGATEAFF
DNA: TGTGCCAGCACCCTTGGGGCAGGGGCCACTGAAGCTTTCTTT

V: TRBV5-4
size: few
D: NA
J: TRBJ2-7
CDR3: CASSEWGVEQYF
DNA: TGTGCCAGCAGCGAATGGGGGGTCGAGCAGTACTTC

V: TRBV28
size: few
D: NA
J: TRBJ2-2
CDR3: CASSFGLMTGELFF
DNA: TGTGCCAGCAGTTTCGGCTTGATGACCGGGGAGCTGTTTTTT

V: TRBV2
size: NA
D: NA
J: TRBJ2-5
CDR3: CASKPNQETQYF
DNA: TGTGCCAGCAAACCGAACCAAGAGACCCAGTACTTC

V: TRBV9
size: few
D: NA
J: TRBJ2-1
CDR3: CASSLTESGWNEQFF
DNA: TGTGCCAGCAGCTTAACCGAATCAGGGTGGAATGAGCAGTTCTTC

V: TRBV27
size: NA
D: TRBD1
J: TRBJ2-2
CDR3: CASSFGTGVRGELFF
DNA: TGTGCCAGCAGTTTCGGGACAGGGGTGCGAGGGGAGCTGTTTTTT

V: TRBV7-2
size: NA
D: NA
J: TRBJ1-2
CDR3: CASSLYRDYGGYTF
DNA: TGTGCCAGCAGCTTATACAGAGACTACGGGGGCTACACCTTC

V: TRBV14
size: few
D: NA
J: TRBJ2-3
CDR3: CASSQVTGTQYF
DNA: TGTGCCAGCAGCCAAGTAACGGGTACGCAGTATTTT

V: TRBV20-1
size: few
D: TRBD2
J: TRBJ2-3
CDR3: CSATTPLTSATDTQYF
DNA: TGCAGTGCTACAACACCACTAACTAGCGCCACAGATACGCAGTATTTT

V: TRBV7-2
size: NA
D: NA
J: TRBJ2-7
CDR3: CASSRNIGEQYF
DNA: TGTGCCAGCAGCCGTAATATTGGGGAGCAGTACTTC

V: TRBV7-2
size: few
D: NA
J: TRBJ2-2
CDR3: CASRGIGGAGELFF
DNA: TGTGCCAGCAGAGGAATCGGAGGGGCCGGGGAGCTGTTTTTT

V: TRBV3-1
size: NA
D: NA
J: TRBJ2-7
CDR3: CASSQAHYEQYF
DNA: TGTGCCAGCAGCCAAGCCCATTACGAGCAGTACTTC